The 14 T cell receptor beta chains below all came from one sample that was sequenced in a study of Graves' ophthalmopathy and Graves' hyperthyroidism. The sequenced template was RNA, covering the TCR beta CDR3 region. HTBI primers served in a first-round RT-PCR, which a second-round multiplex PCR followed. A single record per CDR3 protein comes from TCRdb applying MiXCR to the multiplex PCR reads. The sample carries approximately 210,000 distinct CDR3 sequences, 29% recorded once. The specimen was peripheral blood. The source of these receptors is a man between 50 and 59 years old with Graves' ophthalmopathy.

This clonotype was seen repeatedly, ten times or more. The chain has TRBV11-1 and TRBJ2-5, with TRBD2 matching 13 bases. The CDR3 is 16 amino acids. V trimming: 0 bases; J trimming: 4 bases; junction bases outside the gene matches: 2. Germline CDR1 is SGHAT and CDR2 is FQDESV (reference sequence). The CDR3 DNA reads as TGTGCCAGCAGCTTAGCGAGACTAGCGGGAGGAGAGACCCAGTACTTC. It specifies CASSLARLAGGETQYF.

This chain uses TRBV6-5 with TRBJ2-5; TRBD2 agrees at 11 bases. Trimming took 0 bases from V and 7 from J; bases not matched to a gene: 4. CDR1 is MNHEY, CDR2 SVGAGI, per germline. The CDR3 covers 15 residues. The CDR3 bases are TGTGCCAGCAGTTACTCGAATAGCGGGGGGGGGACCCAGTACTTC. This gives the protein CASSYSNSGGGTQYF.

This clonotype was seen at least ten times. V gene TRBV3-1 combines with J gene TRBJ1-5, with TRBD1 matching over 7 bases. J gave up 7 bases and V 2 bases, and 5 bases lay outside the gene matches. Germline lookup yields CDR1 LGHDT and CDR2 YNNKEL (reference sequence). The CDR3 is 14 amino acids. In nucleotides, the CDR3 is TGTGCCAGCAGCCAACAGGGGGGCGACCAGCCCCAGCATTTT. As protein: CASSQQGGDQPQHF.

This clonotype turned up a few times. The chain recombines TRBV27 with TRBJ1-5; 7 nucleotides align to TRBD1. The germline V gene encodes CDR1 MNHEY and CDR2 SMNVEV (reference sequence). The CDR3 spans 13 residues. The V gene end was trimmed by 4 bases and the J gene end by 5 bases; junction bases not matched to a gene: 2. This CDR3 is CASSWDSDQPQHF. CDR3 coding DNA: TGTGCCAGCAGTTGGGACAGCGATCAGCCCCAGCATTTT.

This clonotype was observed many times. The chain joins TRBV5-5 to TRBJ2-2; possibly TRBD2 for D (7 bases). Germline loops: CDR1 SGHKS, CDR2 YYEKEE (reference sequence). The V gene lost 4 bases and the J gene lost 5 bases, with 18 bases spanning the gap. The CDR3 is made up of 16 amino acids. The DNA of the CDR3 is TGTGCCAGCAGCCCGGAGGGGGGGCGGAAGACCGGGGAGCTGTTTTTT. This gives the protein CASSPEGGRKTGELFF.

Many counts were recorded for this clonotype. V is TRBV2 and J is TRBJ1-3, with a weak D call TRBD1 (6 bases). The CDR3 runs to 14 residues. Trimming cost V 6 bases and J 4 bases, with 13 bases left between them. CDR1 and CDR2 from the germline V gene are SNHLY and FYNNEI. The CDR3 protein is CASRGTGSGNTIYF. In DNA, the CDR3 is TGTGCCAGCAGGGGAACAGGGTCCGGAAACACCATATATTTT.

This clonotype was seen once. V gene TRBV12-3 or TRBV12-4 combines with J gene TRBJ1-2; 8 positions agree with TRBD1. V shed 5 bases and J 2 bases; nucleotides not matched to a gene: 7. This CDR3 contains 15 residues. CDR3 DNA: TGTGCCAGCAGTGCGGGGCAGGGGGCAAACTATGGCTACACCTTC. It specifies CASSAGQGANYGYTF.

This clonotype has a handful of counts. The chain couples TRBV12-3 or TRBV12-4 to TRBJ2-7, with no clear D. This CDR3 is 14 amino acids long. V lost 4 bases and J lost 2, with 12 bases in between. The CDR3 reads CASSYGELPYEQYF. The CDR3 nucleotides are TGTGCCAGCAGTTACGGAGAACTACCCTACGAGCAGTACTTC.

The V gene is TRBV4-1, the J gene TRBJ1-1; D possibly corresponds to TRBD1 (5 bases). CDR3 length: 20 residues. Trimming shortened V by 0 bases and J by 1 base, and 24 bases separated the two germline ends. Germline values: CDR1 MGHRA, CDR2 YSYEKL. The CDR3 region has the DNA TGCGCCAGCAGCCAAGAGACCCCTCGCGGGGGTGTGAGAAGGAACACTGAAGCTTTCTTT. It translates to CASSQETPRGGVRRNTEAFF.

This clonotype was picked up a small number of times. The V and J genes are TRBV28 and TRBJ2-7, with TRBD2 matching 8 bases. J was trimmed by 2 bases and V by 2 bases; bases with no gene match: 2. This CDR3 has 14 amino acids. CDR1 and CDR2 (germline): MDHEN, SYDVKM. CDR3 sequence: CASSLEAGAYEQYF. Written as DNA, the CDR3 is TGTGCCAGCAGTTTAGAAGCGGGGGCCTACGAGCAGTACTTC.

This clonotype was seen repeatedly, ten times or more. The chain has TRBV5-6 and TRBJ2-7, with a possible D match to TRBD2 (5 bases). The CDR3 spans 13 residues. Germline-derived CDR1 and CDR2 are SGHDT and YYEEEE. V gave up 6 bases and J gave up 1 base, with 11 bases separating them. The CDR3 sequence is CASTTRISYEQYF. For the CDR3, the DNA is TGTGCCAGCACCACTAGGATTTCCTACGAGCAGTACTTC.

Many counts were recorded for this clonotype. The chain combines TRBV28 with TRBJ1-5; 7 bases agree with TRBD1. This CDR3 has 18 amino acids. Germline V gene data show CDR1 as MDHEN and CDR2 as SYDVKM. V lost 2 bases, J lost 0 bases, and 10 bases stayed unmatched. This CDR3 is CASSLRLQGYDSNQPQHF. CDR3 nucleotides: TGTGCCAGCAGTTTAAGGCTACAGGGGTACGATAGCAATCAGCCCCAGCATTTT.

The chain links TRBV6-5 to TRBJ2-5; 8 positions match TRBD2. The ends lost 2 bases at V and 6 bases at J; junction bases unmatched: 8. This CDR3 is 15 amino acids long. Germline V CDR1 and CDR2: MNHEY, SVGAGI. CDR3 nucleotide sequence: TGTGCCAGCAGTTACGGGATCTCGGGAGGGAAGACCCAGTACTTC. This sequence encodes CASSYGISGGKTQYF.

This clonotype was counted many times. The V call is TRBV11-2, the J call TRBJ1-1; possibly TRBD1 for D (5 bases). Trimming shortened V by 3 bases and J by 2 bases, and 10 bases separated the two germline ends. The germline gives CDR1 SGHAT, CDR2 FQNNGV. CDR3 length: 14 residues. CDR3 DNA sequence: TGTGCCAGCAGCTTCTTCAGGGCCAACACTGAAGCTTTCTTT. It codes for CASSFFRANTEAFF.